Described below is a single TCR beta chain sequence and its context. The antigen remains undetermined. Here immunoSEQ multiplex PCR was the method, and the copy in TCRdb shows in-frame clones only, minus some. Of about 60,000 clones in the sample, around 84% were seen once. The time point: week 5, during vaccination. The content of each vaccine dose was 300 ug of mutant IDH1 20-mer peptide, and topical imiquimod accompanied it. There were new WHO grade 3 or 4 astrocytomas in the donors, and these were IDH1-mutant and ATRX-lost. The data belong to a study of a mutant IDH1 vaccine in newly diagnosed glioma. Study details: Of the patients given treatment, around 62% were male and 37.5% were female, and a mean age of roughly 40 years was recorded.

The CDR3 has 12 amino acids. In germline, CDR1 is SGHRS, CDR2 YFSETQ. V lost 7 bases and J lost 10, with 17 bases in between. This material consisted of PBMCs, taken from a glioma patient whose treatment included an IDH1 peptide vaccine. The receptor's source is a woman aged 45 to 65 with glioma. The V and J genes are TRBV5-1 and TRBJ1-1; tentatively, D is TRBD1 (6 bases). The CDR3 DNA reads TGCGCCAGCTCCGAGCCGGTCAGGGGAGCTTTCTTT. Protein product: CASSEPVRGAFF. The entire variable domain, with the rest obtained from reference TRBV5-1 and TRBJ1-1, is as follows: KAGVTQTPRYLIKTRGQQVTLSCSPISGHRSVSWYQQTPGQGLQFLFEYFSETQRNKGNFPGRFSGRQFSNSRSEMNVSTLELGDSALYLCASSEPVRGAFFGQGTRLTVV.